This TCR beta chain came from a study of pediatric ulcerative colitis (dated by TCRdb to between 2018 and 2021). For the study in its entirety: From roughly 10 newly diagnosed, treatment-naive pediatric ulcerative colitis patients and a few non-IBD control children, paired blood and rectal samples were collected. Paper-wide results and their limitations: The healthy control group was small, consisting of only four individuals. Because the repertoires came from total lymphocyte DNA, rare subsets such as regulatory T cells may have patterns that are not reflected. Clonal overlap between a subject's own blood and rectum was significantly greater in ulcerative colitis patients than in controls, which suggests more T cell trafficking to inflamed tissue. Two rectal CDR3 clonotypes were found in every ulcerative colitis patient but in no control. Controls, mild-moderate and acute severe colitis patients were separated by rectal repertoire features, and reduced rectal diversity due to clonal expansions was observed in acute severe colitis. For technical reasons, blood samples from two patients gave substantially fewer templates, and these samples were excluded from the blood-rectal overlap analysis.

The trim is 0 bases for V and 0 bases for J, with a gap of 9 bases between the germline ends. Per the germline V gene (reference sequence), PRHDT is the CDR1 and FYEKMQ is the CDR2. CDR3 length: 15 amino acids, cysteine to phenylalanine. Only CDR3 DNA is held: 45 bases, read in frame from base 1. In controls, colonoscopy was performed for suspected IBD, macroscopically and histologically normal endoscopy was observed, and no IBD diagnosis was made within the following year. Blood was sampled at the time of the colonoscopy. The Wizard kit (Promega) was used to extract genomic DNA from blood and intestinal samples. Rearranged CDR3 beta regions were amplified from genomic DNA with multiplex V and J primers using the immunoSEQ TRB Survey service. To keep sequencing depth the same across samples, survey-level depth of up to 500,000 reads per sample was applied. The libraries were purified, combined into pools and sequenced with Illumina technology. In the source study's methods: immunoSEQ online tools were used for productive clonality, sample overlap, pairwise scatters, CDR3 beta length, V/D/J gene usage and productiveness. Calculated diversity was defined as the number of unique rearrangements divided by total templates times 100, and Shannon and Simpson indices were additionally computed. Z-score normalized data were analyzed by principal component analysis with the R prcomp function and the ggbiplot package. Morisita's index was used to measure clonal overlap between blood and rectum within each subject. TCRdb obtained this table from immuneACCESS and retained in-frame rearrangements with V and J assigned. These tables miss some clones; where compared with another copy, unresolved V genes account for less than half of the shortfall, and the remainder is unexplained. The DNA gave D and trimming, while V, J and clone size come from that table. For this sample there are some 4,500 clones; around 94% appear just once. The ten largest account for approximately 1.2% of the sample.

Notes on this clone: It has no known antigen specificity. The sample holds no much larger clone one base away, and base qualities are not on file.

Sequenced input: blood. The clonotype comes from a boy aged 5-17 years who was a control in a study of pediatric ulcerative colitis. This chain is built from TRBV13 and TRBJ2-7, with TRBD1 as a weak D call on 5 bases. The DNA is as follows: TGTGCCAGCAGCTTAGGGACAGATAGCTCCTACGAGCAGTACTTC. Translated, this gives CASSLGTDSSYEQYF. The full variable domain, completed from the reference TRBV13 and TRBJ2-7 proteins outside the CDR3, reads AAGVIQSPRHLIKEKRETATLKCYPIPRHDTVYWYQQGPGQDPQFLISFYEKMQSDKGSIPDRFSAQQFSDYHSELNMSSLELGDSALYFCASSLGTDSSYEQYFGPGTRLTVT.